A selection of T cell receptor beta chains follows, all from one sample in a study. TCRdb passed the 5' RACE reads through MiXCR, listing each CDR3 protein once. The profile shows approximately 50,000 distinct CDR3 sequences, approximately 26% of them singletons. The sequencing input was tumor-infiltrating Tregs sorted from the breast tumor. These receptors all stem from a female donor with breast cancer. CDR3s include the opening cysteine and the closing phenylalanine or tryptophan. Each record gives: clone size, J gene, V gene, D gene, CDR3 length, CDR3 protein. The D gene is left open where the match is weak. The size entry is marked missing in some rows and otherwise reads once, few, many or a size class.

>few|TRBJ1-1|TRBV7-2|.|12
CASSYYNTEAFF
>.|TRBJ2-3|TRBV12-3/TRBV12-4|.|15
CASTAQASPPDTQYF
>.|TRBJ2-1|TRBV7-9|.|14
CTSSLSGRYNEQFF
>.|TRBJ1-1|TRBV15|.|12
CATSRGSGEAFF
>many|TRBJ2-3|TRBV20-1|.|12
CSVYGGTDTQYF
>.|TRBJ2-4|TRBV7-9|.|14
CASSSDLGVDIQYF
>few|TRBJ1-5|TRBV7-9|.|13
CASSLAGSQPQHF
>many|TRBJ1-2|TRBV29-1|.|13
CSVAGKIDYGYTF
>.|TRBJ1-6|TRBV2|.|15
CASSKQSLQNSPLHF
>.|TRBJ2-5|TRBV28|TRBD2|19
CASSSGTTSIAGIQETQYF
>few|TRBJ2-5|TRBV28|.|15
CASSLTPQVQETQYF
>.|TRBJ1-2|TRBV28|TRBD1|11
CASRDRGGYTF
>many|TRBJ1-1|TRBV7-9|TRBD1|16
CASSRGQGIGGTEAFF
>.|TRBJ2-7|TRBV5-4|TRBD1|14
CASSTAGTGNEQYF
>.|TRBJ2-3|TRBV5-1|TRBD1|18
CASSLAPRSTGGSDTQYF
>.|TRBJ2-2|TRBV5-1|.|14
CASSSDSLNGELFF
>.|TRBJ2-7|TRBV29-1|.|14
CSVSGGTGVYEQYF
>few|TRBJ2-3|TRBV20-1|.|12
CSARDRALRQYF
>few|TRBJ2-5|TRBV20-1|.|13
CSASGTPKETQYF
>.|TRBJ2-1|TRBV5-4|TRBD1|16
CASSSKTGGAYNEQFF
>.|TRBJ1-2|TRBV7-2|.|13
CASSLKLNYGYTF
>many|TRBJ1-1|TRBV5-1|.|13
CASSLNGGGEAFF
>.|TRBJ2-1|TRBV9|TRBD1|15
CASSRTGTAYNEQFF
>.|TRBJ1-1|TRBV5-1|.|16
CASSLDILGRNTEAFF